These 21 T cell receptor beta chains were sequenced from one sample in a study of cytomegalovirus exposure and HLA in healthy donors. Libraries were prepared by immunoSEQ multiplex PCR; TCRdb keeps only in-frame clonotypes and omits some of them. This table has tens of thousands of clones, roughly 90% appearing once. The specimen sequenced was PBMCs. These receptors came from a woman aged 18-29 years in good health and CMV-seropositive.

The chain couples TRBV28 to TRBJ1-6; 7 bases align to TRBD1. V dropped 2 bases and J dropped 9; count of bases not matched to a gene: 10. This CDR3 has 16 residues. The germline V gene encodes CDR1 MDHEN and CDR2 SYDVKM. CDR3 in DNA: TGTGCCAGCAGTTTAGGCCCCGACAGGGTTGGTTCACCCCTCCACTTT. It is translated as CASSLGPDRVGSPLHF.

This clone has more than one count but fewer than ten. The J gene is TRBJ1-5, the V gene TRBV9; no reliable D call. This CDR3 comprises 13 residues. V dropped 4 bases and J dropped 8 bases, with 13 bases sitting between them. Germline CDR1 reads SGDLS; CDR2 reads YYNGEE. The CDR3 DNA is TGTGCCAGCAGCTCGGGGAAGGGAGAGCCCCAGCATTTT. It specifies CASSSGKGEPQHF.

V and J are TRBV4-3 and TRBJ2-5; TRBD1 aligns across 7 bases. V was pared by 1 base and J by 2 bases, with 4 bases of the junction left unmatched. Per the germline V gene, CDR1 is LGHNA and CDR2 is YSLEER. The CDR3 consists of 15 residues. In DNA, the CDR3 is TGCGCCAGCAGCCAAGCCAGGACAGGACAAGAGACCCAGTACTTC. Translated, it gives CASSQARTGQETQYF.

This chain uses TRBV5-6 with TRBJ2-7, with TRBD2 identical over 11 bases. Germline V gene sequence: CDR1 SGHDT, CDR2 YYEEEE. Trimming at V came to 4 bases and at J to 0 bases, leaving 9 bases not matched to a gene. This CDR3 is 17 amino acids long. The chain's CDR3 is CASSQGLAGHLSYEQYF. The CDR3 coding sequence is TGTGCCAGCAGCCAAGGACTAGCGGGTCACCTCTCCTACGAGCAGTACTTC.

V is TRBV6-4 and J is TRBJ2-7, with D maybe TRBD2 (6 bases). Trimming pared 6 bases from V and 0 bases from J, leaving 15 bases between. This CDR3 comprises 15 residues. Germline CDR1 is MRHNA and CDR2 is SNTAGT. The DNA for the CDR3 is TGTGCCAGCAGAAACCCTCCGGGACTCTCCTACGAGCAGTACTTC. It is translated as CASRNPPGLSYEQYF.

J is TRBJ2-7 and V is TRBV27; perhaps TRBD1 as D (6 bases). V shed 1 base and J shed 0 bases, with 13 bases lying between them. Germline CDR1 MNHEY, CDR2 SMNVEV (reference sequence). The CDR3 has 16 residues. CDR3 in DNA: TGTGCCAGCAGTTTATACTTCCGGGACATCTCCTACGAGCAGTACTTC. It specifies CASSLYFRDISYEQYF.

The genes are TRBV9 and TRBJ2-7; TRBD1 might be the D (6 bases). Trimming removed 0 bases from V and 6 bases from J, with 16 bases in between. Looked up from germline, CDR1 is SGDLS and CDR2 is YYNGEE. This CDR3 spans 15 amino acids. The DNA of the CDR3 is TGTGCCAGCAGCGTAGGGGTGGGGGCGCGTGCCGAGCAGTACTTC. This translates into CASSVGVGARAEQYF.

This chain uses TRBV7-9 with TRBJ2-7; TRBD1 matches at 9 bases. Germline V gene lookup returns CDR1 SEHNR and CDR2 FQNEAQ (reference sequence). This CDR3 has 14 residues. J gave up 7 bases and V 1 base, and 5 bases lay outside the gene matches. The CDR3 sequence: CASSLDRGRGEQYF. Written as DNA, the CDR3 is TGTGCCAGCAGCTTAGACAGGGGGCGCGGGGAGCAGTACTTC.

This clone was seen once. The rearrangement joins TRBV10-3 to TRBJ2-7, with 7 bases matching TRBD1. The germline CDR1 and CDR2 sequences are ENHRY and SYGVKD. The junction had 3 bases not matched to a gene; V was cut back by 3 bases and J by 1 base. CDR3 length: 14 residues. The CDR3: CAISDRDRSYEQYF. CDR3 nucleotides: TGTGCCATCAGTGACCGGGACAGATCCTACGAGCAGTACTTC.

This sequence joins TRBV10-1 and TRBJ2-1; the match to TRBD1 covers 8 bases. V gave up 3 bases and J gave up 5 bases; unmatched junction bases: 12. The CDR3 loop spans 17 amino acids. The germline CDR1 and CDR2 sequences are WNHNN and SYGVQD (reference sequence). CDR3 region: CASSEGPDRGRNNEQFF. In DNA form, the CDR3 reads TGCGCCAGCAGTGAAGGTCCCGACAGGGGTCGGAACAATGAGCAGTTCTTC.

V is TRBV7-8 and J is TRBJ2-1; maybe TRBD1 (6 bases). The CDR3 contains 14 residues. Per the germline V gene, CDR1 is SGHVS and CDR2 is FQNEAQ. The V gene lost 5 bases and the J gene lost 6 bases, with 14 bases spanning the gap. The CDR3 region is CASSPQDRPNEQFF. The CDR3 nucleotides are TGTGCCAGCAGCCCCCAGGACAGACCCAATGAGCAGTTCTTC.

The chain recombines TRBV27 with TRBJ2-3; a weak D match, TRBD1 (6 bases). From germline, CDR1 is MNHEY and CDR2 SMNVEV (reference sequence). The CDR3 extends over 16 amino acids. V lost 4 bases, J lost 0 bases, and 14 bases lay in between. The CDR3, as DNA: TGTGCCAGCAGTTCAACACAGGGCATAAGCACAGATACGCAGTATTTT. This translates into CASSSTQGISTDTQYF.

The chain recombines TRBV10-2 with TRBJ2-7; D is possibly TRBD1 (6 bases). The V gene lost 0 bases and the J gene lost 4 bases, with 13 bases spanning the gap. CDR1 is WSHSY and CDR2 is SAAADI in the germline V gene. This CDR3 is built from 15 residues. For the CDR3, the DNA is TGCGCCAGCAGTGAGTCGGGGCTTCAGGGGTACGAGCAGTACTTC. Protein sequence: CASSESGLQGYEQYF.

The chain carries TRBV4-3 and TRBJ2-1; 8 bases align to TRBD2. Germline V gene sequence: CDR1 LGHNA, CDR2 YSLEER. V dropped 0 bases and J dropped 3; count of bases not matched to a gene: 4. The CDR3 consists of 16 residues. This CDR3 is CASSQEFAGGYNEQFF. The CDR3 region has the DNA TGCGCCAGCAGCCAAGAATTCGCGGGGGGCTACAATGAGCAGTTCTTC.

This chain uses TRBV29-1 with TRBJ2-6; 9 nucleotides match TRBD1. The length of the CDR3 is 15 residues. With V trimmed by 6 bases and J by 2 bases, 5 bases remained unmatched. Germline lookup yields CDR1 SQVTM and CDR2 ANQGSEA. The CDR3 loop is CSVLTGGAGANVLTF. CDR3 bases: TGCAGCGTCCTAACAGGGGGCGCTGGGGCCAACGTCCTGACTTTC.

V usage is TRBV21-1 and J usage is TRBJ1-1. TRBV21-1 is labeled a pseudogene. This CDR3 region has 15 residues. Here the CDR3 reads CASSPQRIPNTEAFF. DNA of the CDR3: TGTGCCAGCAGCCCTCAGAGGATACCGAACACTGAAGCTTTCTTT.

The chain combines TRBV6-4 with TRBJ2-1; TRBD1 agrees at 8 bases. Germline CDR1 is MRHNA and CDR2 is SNTAGT. This CDR3 spans 15 amino acids. Trimming removed 6 bases from V and 3 bases from J; junction bases left unmatched: 7. CDR3 residues: CASSEDRESYNEQFF. In nucleotides, the CDR3 is TGTGCCAGCAGCGAGGACAGGGAGAGCTACAATGAGCAGTTCTTC.

The chain combines TRBV28 with TRBJ2-2; 12 bases match TRBD2. Germline loops: CDR1 MDHEN, CDR2 SYDVKM. This CDR3 spans 17 amino acids. V shed 0 bases and J 6 bases; nucleotides not matched to a gene: 5. CDR3 region: CASSLWRLAGGPGELFF. Here the CDR3 DNA reads TGTGCCAGCAGTTTATGGCGCCTAGCGGGAGGGCCCGGGGAGCTGTTTTTT. The entire variable domain, with the rest obtained from reference TRBV28 and TRBJ2-2, is as follows: DVKVTQSSRYLVKRTGEKVFLECVQDMDHENMFWYRQDPGLGLRLIYFSYDVKMKEKGDIPEGYSVSREKKERFSLILESASTNQTSMYLCASSLWRLAGGPGELFFGEGSRLTVL.

This clone was picked up one time. The V gene is TRBV6-5, the J gene TRBJ2-2; 7 nucleotides match TRBD1. The CDR3 has 16 residues. The junction had 7 bases not matched to a gene; V was cut back by 3 bases and J by 3 bases. Germline V gene data show CDR1 as MNHEY and CDR2 as SVGAGI. CDR3 DNA: TGTGCCAGCAGTTATCTATATACAGGGGACACCGGGGAGCTGTTTTTT. The encoded protein is CASSYLYTGDTGELFF.

This sequence joins TRBV30 and TRBJ1-4; TRBD1 matches at 7 bases. Germline V gives CDR1 GTSNPN, CDR2 SVGIG (reference sequence). CDR3 length: 14 residues. The V gene end was trimmed by 2 bases and the J gene end by 4 bases; junction bases not matched to a gene: 4. The CDR3 DNA reads as TGTGCCTGGAGTAAGGGACAGCATAATGAAAAACTGTTTTTT. Translated, it gives CAWSKGQHNEKLFF.

The chain uses TRBV29-1 and TRBJ2-7; D is perhaps TRBD2 (5 bases). The CDR3 runs 14 residues. The V end lost 3 bases, the J end lost 2 bases, and 14 bases lay between the germline ends. The germline CDR1 and CDR2 sequences are SQVTM and ANQGSEA. CDR3 DNA sequence: TGCAGCGTTGAGATAGCGATGGGAGCCTACGAGCAGTACTTC. It specifies CSVEIAMGAYEQYF.